Presented here are 4 T cell receptor beta chains from one specimen sequenced in a study of cytomegalovirus exposure and HLA in healthy donors. The PCR was carried out with 60 Vbeta primers and 13 Jbeta primers. Generated by immunoSEQ multiplex PCR, the TCRdb table keeps only in-frame clones and is missing some. The sample holds approximately 140,000 clones; more than 70% are singletons and the top ten take approximately 3.2%. Sequencing was done on a sample of PBMCs. These TCRs come from a man aged 35-49 years in good health and CMV-seronegative.

The chain joins TRBV4-1 to TRBJ2-1, with 9 positions matching TRBD2. After removal of 0 bases from V and 4 bases from J, the junction contained 10 bases not matched to a gene. Germline CDR1 is MGHRA and CDR2 is YSYEKL. This CDR3 is built from 18 residues. The DNA of the CDR3 is TGCGCCAGCAGCCAAGATGGCTCTAGCGGGGTGATATACAATGAGCAGTTCTTC. Protein sequence: CASSQDGSSGVIYNEQFF.

The rearrangement joins TRBV14 to TRBJ1-1, with D possibly being TRBD1 (6 bases). Germline-derived CDR1 and CDR2 are SGHDN and FVKESK. V lost 2 bases to trimming and J lost 2 bases, with 12 bases between them. The CDR3 length is 15 residues. The CDR3 loop reads CASSQLGTPNTEAFF. CDR3 DNA: TGTGCCAGCAGCCAACTAGGGACACCAAACACTGAAGCTTTCTTT.

This clone was counted between two and nine times. V is TRBV5-1 and J is TRBJ2-7; a weak D match, TRBD2 (6 bases). The germline CDR1 and CDR2 sequences are SGHRS and YFSETQ. The CDR3 has 15 amino acids. V lost 1 base and J 6 bases, leaving 17 bases between the germline ends. CDR3: CASSLSTGVPLEQYF. The CDR3 nucleotides are TGCGCCAGCAGCTTGAGTACGGGGGTCCCTCTCGAGCAGTACTTC.

This clone was found once. This chain links TRBV28 with TRBJ2-7, with TRBD1 matching over 9 bases. The germline V gene has CDR1 MDHEN and CDR2 SYDVKM. The trim removed 5 bases at V and 5 bases at J, leaving 13 bases unmatched. The CDR3 is 16 amino acids. CDR3 protein: CASSQATGGASHEQYF. The CDR3 region has the DNA TGTGCCAGCAGTCAAGCCACAGGGGGCGCGTCCCACGAGCAGTACTTC.